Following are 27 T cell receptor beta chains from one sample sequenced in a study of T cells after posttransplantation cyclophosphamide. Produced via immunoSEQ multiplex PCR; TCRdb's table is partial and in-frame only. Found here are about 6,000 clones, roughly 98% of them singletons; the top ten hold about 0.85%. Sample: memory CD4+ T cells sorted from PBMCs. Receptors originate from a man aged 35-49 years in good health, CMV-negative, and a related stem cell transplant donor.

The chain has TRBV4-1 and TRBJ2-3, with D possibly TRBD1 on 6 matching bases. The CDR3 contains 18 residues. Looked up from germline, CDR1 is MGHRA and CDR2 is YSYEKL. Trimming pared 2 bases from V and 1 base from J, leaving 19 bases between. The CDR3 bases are TGCGCCAGCAGCCAATCCCCGGTCCAGGGGCTTGGCACAGATACGCAGTATTTT. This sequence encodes CASSQSPVQGLGTDTQYF.

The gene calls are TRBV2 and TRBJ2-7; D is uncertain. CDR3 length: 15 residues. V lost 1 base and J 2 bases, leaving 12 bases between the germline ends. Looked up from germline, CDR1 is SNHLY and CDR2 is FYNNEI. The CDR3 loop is CASSEGAVLTYEQYF. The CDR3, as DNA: TGTGCCAGCAGTGAAGGGGCAGTCCTTACCTACGAGCAGTACTTC.

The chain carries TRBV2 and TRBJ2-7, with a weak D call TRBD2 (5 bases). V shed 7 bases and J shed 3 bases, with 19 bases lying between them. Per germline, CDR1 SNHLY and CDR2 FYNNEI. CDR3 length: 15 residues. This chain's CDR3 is CASTGSHGMNYEQYF. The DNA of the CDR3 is TGTGCCAGCACGGGAAGCCACGGGATGAACTACGAGCAGTACTTC.

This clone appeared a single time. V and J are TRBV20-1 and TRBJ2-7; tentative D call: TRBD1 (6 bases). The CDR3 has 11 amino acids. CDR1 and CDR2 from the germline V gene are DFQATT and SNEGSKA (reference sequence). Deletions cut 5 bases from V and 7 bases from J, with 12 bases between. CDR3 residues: CSAGGPLEQYF. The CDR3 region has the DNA TGCAGTGCTGGGGGCCCCCTGGAGCAGTACTTC.

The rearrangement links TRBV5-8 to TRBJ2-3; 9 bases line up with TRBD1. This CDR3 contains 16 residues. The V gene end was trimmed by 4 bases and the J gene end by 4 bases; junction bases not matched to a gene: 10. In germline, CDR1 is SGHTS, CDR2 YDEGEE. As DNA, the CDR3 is TGTGCCAGCAGCGGCTTCCGGGACAGGGACTCAGATACGCAGTATTTT. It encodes CASSGFRDRDSDTQYF.

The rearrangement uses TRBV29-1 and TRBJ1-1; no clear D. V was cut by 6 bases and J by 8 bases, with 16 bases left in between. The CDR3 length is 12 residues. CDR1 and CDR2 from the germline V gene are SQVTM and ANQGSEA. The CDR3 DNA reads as TGCAGCGTGGGAGGTTCCGGAGGGGAAGCTTTCTTT. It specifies CSVGGSGGEAFF. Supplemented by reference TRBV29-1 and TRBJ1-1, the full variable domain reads SAVISQKPSRDICQRGTSLTIQCQVDSQVTMMFWYRQQPGQSLTLIATANQGSEATYESGFVIDKFPISRPNLTFSTLTVSNMSPEDSSIYLCSVGGSGGEAFFGQGTRLTVV.

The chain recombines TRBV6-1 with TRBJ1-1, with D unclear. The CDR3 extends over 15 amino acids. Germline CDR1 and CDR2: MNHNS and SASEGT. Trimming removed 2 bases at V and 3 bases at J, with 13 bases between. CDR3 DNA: TGTGCCAGCAGTGAATACGGAGGGCTCGACACTGAAGCTTTCTTT. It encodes CASSEYGGLDTEAFF.

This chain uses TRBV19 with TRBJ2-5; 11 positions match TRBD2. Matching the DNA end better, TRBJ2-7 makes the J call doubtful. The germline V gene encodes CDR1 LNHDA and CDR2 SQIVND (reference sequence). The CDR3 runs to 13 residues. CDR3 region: CASTSGRSYEQYF. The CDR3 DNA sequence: TGTGCCAGTACTAGCGGGAGGTCCTACGAGCAGTACTTC.

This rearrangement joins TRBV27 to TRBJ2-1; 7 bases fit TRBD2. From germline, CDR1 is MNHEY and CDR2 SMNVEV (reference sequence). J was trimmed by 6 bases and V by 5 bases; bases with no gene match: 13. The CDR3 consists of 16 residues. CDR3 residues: CASSPTGGWRSNEQFF. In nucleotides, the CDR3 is TGTGCCAGCAGTCCAACCGGGGGGTGGAGGAGCAATGAGCAGTTCTTC.

The CDR3, as DNA: TGTGCCAGCAGCCCCCGCTTTGGCGGACACTCCTACGAGCAGTACTTC. Protein product: CASSPRFGGHSYEQYF. The chain has TRBV5-6 and TRBJ2-7; the D gene is possibly TRBD1 (5 bases). V shed 4 bases and J shed 0 bases, with 17 bases lying between them. The CDR3 consists of 16 residues. Germline V gene sequence: CDR1 SGHDT, CDR2 YYEEEE.

CDR3 loop: CAWSGQTRRWSGGYTF. Written as DNA, the CDR3 is TGTGCCTGGAGTGGGCAGACACGGAGGTGGTCGGGGGGCTACACCTTC. The V gene is TRBV30, the J gene TRBJ1-2; D unresolved. The length of the CDR3 is 16 residues. Trimming removed 1 base at V and 8 bases at J, with 23 bases between. The germline V gene has CDR1 GTSNPN and CDR2 SVGIG (reference sequence).

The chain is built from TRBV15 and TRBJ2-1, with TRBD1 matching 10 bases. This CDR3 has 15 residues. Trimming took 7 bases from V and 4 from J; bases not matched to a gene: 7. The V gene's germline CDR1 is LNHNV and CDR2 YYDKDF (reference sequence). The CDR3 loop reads CATMPDRGIYNEQFF. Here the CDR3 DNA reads TGTGCCACCATGCCGGACAGGGGGATTTACAATGAGCAGTTCTTC.

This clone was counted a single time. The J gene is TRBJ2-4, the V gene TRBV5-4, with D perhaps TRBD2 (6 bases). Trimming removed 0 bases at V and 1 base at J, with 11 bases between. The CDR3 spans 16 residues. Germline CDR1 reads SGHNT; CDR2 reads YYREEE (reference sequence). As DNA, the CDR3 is TGTGCCAGCAGCTTGGCACTAGCCGGCGCCAAAAACATTCAGTACTTC. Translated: CASSLALAGAKNIQYF.

Written as DNA, the CDR3 is TGTGCCTGGAGTGTAAGGGGGCGCTTCAATCAGCCCCAGCATTTT. Protein sequence: CAWSVRGRFNQPQHF. V usage is TRBV30 and J usage is TRBJ1-5; 7 nucleotides agree with TRBD1. V lost 0 bases to trimming and J lost 3 bases; unmatched junction nucleotides: 5. Germline CDR1 GTSNPN, CDR2 SVGIG (reference sequence). The CDR3 length is 15 residues.

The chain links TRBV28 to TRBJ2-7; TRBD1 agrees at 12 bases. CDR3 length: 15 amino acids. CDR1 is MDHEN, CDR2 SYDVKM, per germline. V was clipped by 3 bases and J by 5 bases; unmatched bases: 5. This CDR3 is CASSFRDRGRDEQYF. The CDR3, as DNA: TGTGCCAGCAGTTTTCGGGACAGGGGGCGAGACGAGCAGTACTTC.

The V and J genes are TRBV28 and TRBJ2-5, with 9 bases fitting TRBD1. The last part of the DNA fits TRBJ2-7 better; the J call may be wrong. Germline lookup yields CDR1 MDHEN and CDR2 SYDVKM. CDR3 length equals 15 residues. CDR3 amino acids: CASSGPGQGGYEQYF. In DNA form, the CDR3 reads TGTGCCAGCAGTGGACCGGGACAGGGTGGATACGAGCAGTACTTC.

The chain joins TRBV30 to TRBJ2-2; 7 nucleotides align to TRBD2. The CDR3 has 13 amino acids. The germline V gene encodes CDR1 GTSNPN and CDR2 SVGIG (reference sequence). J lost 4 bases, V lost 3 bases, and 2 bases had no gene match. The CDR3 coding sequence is TGTGCCTGGAGCGGGAGGCCCACCGGGGAGCTGTTTTTT. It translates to CAWSGRPTGELFF.

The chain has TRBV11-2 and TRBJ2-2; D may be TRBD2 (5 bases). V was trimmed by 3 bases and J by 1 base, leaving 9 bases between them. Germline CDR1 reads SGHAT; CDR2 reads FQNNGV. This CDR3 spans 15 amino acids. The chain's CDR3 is CASSFNGLNTGELFF. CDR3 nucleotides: TGTGCCAGCAGCTTTAACGGACTGAACACCGGGGAGCTGTTTTTT.

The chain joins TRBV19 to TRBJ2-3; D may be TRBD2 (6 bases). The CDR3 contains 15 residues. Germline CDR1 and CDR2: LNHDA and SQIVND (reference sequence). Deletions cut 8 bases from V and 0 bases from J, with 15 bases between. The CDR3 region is CASSPLGGSTDTQYF. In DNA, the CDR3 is TGTGCCAGTTCCCCGTTGGGGGGTAGCACAGATACGCAGTATTTT.

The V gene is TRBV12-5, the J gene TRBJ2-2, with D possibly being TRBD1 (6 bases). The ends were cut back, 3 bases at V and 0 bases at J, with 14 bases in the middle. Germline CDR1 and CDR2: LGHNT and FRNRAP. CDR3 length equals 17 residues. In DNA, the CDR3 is TGTGCTAGTGGTTTAACGGAGGCAGGGGCGAACACCGGGGAGCTGTTTTTT. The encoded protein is CASGLTEAGANTGELFF.

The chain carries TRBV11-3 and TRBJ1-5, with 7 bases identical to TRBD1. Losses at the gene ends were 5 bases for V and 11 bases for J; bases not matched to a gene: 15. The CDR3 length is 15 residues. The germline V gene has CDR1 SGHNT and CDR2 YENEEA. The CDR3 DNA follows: TGTGCCAGCAGCCTGGCGCAGGGGGGCTTCGGGACCCAGCATTTT. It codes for CASSLAQGGFGTQHF. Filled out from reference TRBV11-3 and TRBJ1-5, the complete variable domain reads EAGVVQSPRYKIIEKKQPVAFWCNPISGHNTLYWYLQNLGQGPELLIRYENEEAVDDSQLPKDRFSAERLKGVDSTLKIQPAELGDSAVYLCASSLAQGGFGTQHFGDGTRLSIL.

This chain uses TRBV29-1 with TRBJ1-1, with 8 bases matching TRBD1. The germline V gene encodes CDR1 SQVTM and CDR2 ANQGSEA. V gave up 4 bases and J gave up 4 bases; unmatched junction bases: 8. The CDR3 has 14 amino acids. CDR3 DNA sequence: TGCAGCGTTGCTCAGGGGGCTTCAATCACTGAAGCTTTCTTT. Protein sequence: CSVAQGASITEAFF.

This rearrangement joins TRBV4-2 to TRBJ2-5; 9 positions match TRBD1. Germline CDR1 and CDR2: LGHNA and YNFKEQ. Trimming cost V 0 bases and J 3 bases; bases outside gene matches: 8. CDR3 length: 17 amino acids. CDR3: CASSQEGRQGGEETQYF. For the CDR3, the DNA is TGTGCCAGCAGCCAAGAAGGGAGACAGGGGGGGGAAGAGACCCAGTACTTC.

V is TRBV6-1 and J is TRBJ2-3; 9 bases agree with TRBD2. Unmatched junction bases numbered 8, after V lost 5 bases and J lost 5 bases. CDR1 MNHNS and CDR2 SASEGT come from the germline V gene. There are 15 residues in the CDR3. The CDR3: CASSILSGSVDTQYF. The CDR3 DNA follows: TGTGCCAGCAGTATACTTAGCGGGAGTGTAGATACGCAGTATTTT.

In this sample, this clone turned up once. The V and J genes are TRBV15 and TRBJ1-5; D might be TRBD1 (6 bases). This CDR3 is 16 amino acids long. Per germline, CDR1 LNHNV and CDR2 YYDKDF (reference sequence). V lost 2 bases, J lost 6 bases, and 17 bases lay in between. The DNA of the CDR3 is TGTGCCACCAGCAGAATATACAGGGCTCAAGGTCAGCCCCAGCATTTT. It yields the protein CATSRIYRAQGQPQHF.

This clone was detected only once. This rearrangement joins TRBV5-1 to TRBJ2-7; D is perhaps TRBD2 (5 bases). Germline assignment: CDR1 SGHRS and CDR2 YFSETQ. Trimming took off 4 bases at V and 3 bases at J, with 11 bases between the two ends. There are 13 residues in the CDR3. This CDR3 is CASSEGLGYEQYF. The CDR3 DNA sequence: TGCGCCAGCAGCGAAGGACTGGGCTACGAGCAGTACTTC.

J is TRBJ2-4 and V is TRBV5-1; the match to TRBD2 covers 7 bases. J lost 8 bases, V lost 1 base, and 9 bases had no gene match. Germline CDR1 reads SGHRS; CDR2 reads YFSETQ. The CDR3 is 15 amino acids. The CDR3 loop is CASSLREVGRDIQYF. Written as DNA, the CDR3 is TGCGCCAGCAGCTTGCGGGAGGTAGGGCGGGACATTCAGTACTTC.